This TCR beta chain comes out of a study of glioma-infiltrating T cells after dendritic cell vaccination. Study summary: Dendritic cell vaccine was injected intradermally three times, biweekly. General study results and limits: Few patients contributed both blood and tumor specimens.

In regard to this clone: Antigen unknown.

Per the germline V gene, CDR1 is MNHNS and CDR2 is SASEGT. Trimming left V 6 bases short and J 0 bases short, with 12 bases between. There are 15 residues in the CDR3. Noted time point: after dendritic cell vaccination, including at tumor progression/relapse. All glioblastoma patients lacked an isocitrate dehydrogenase mutation. Primers: 60 V beta forward and 13 J beta reverse. Clones were sequenced by immunoSEQ multiplex PCR, and TCRdb holds only the in-frame ones, with some missing. Of tens of thousands of clones listed, roughly 85% are singletons. This specimen was blood, taken after dendritic cell vaccination. The origin of this receptor is a human donor with glioblastoma. The V and J genes are TRBV6-1 and TRBJ1-3, with D perhaps TRBD1 (5 bases). The CDR3 protein is CASSDGHDSGNTIYF. As DNA, the CDR3 is TGTGCCAGCAGCGACGGACACGACTCTGGAAACACCATATATTTT.